The entry below describes one T cell receptor beta chain. The sample belongs to a study of OX40 agonist ivuxolimab in advanced cancers. CDR1 is SGHRS and CDR2 is YFSETQ in the germline V gene. V lost 0 bases to trimming and J lost 5 bases, with 12 bases between them. The CDR3 spans 14 residues. Assay used: immunoSEQ multiplex PCR; TCRdb lists only in-frame clones, some missing. The sample contains roughly 81,000 clones, 70% to 90% of which appear only once. This specimen consisted of CD4+ or CD8+ T cells sorted from blood, obtained in a trial of the OX40 agonist ivuxolimab. The chain joins TRBV5-1 to TRBJ2-7; tentatively, D is TRBD2 (6 bases). The sequence came from an adult with an advanced solid tumor such as melanoma, head and neck, liver or kidney cancer. The DNA of the CDR3 is TGCGCCAGCAGCTTGGGAGTTGGAGGGGACGAGCAGTACTTC. Protein sequence: CASSLGVGGDEQYF.